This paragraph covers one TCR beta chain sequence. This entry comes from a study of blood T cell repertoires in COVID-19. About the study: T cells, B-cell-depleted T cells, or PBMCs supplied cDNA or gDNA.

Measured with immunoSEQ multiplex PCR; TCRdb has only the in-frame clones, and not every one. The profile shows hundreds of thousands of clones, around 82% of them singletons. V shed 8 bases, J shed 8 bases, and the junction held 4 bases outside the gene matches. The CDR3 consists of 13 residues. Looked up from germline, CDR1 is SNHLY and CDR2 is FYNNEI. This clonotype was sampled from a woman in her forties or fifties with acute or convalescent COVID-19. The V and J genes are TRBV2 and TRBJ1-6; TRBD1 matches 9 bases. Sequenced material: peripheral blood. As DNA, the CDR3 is TGTGCCAGCTCGTGGGACAGGGATTCACCCCTCCACTTT. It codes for CASSWDRDSPLHF.